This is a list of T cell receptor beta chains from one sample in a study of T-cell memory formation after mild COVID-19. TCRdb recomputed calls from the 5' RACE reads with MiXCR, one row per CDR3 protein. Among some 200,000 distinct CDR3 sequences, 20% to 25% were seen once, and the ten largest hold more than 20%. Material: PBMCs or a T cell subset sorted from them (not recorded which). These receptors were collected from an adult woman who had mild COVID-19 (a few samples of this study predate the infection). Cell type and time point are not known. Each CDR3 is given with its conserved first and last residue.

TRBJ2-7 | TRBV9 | CASSERGDLFYEQYF
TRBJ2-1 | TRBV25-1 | CASSDARQGHNEQFF
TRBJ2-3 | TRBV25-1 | CASSDLGSDTQYF
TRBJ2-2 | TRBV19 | CASSIWHPGELFF
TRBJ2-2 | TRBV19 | CASSGTSGVGELFF
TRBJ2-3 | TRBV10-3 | CAISEPGTGGDTQYF
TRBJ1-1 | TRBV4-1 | CASSHESPLLNTEAFF
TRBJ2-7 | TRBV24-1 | CATSEGRFEQYF
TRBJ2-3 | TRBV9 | CASSEWDSTNTQYF
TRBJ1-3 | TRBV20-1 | CSARGVGAGNTIYF
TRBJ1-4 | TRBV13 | CASSFHGTNEKLFF
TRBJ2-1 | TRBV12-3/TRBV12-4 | CASSFGANNEQFF
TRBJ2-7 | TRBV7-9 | CASTSGSGYEQYF
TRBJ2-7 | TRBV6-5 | CASSIQGTHYEQYF
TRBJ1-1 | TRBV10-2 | CATQGAPEAFF
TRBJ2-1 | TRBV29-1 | CSVEPSGSPPGEQFF
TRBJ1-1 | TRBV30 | CAWSVRSFQGNTEAFF
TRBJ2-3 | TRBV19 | CASSSRQGSLTDTQYF
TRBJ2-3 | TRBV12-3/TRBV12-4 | CASGTSGSWGTDTQYF
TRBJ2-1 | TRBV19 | CASSMSSRNEQFF
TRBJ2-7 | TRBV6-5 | CASSYVQGAYEQYF
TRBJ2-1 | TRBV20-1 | CSAETGGVSYNEQFF
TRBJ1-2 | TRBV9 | CASSADRVPLNYGYTF
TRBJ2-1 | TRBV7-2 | CASSLVNNEQFF
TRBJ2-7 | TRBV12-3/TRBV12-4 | CASSSLQGAGYEQYF
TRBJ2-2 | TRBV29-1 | CSVVDTGELFF
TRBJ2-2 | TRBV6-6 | CASSYGAGELFF
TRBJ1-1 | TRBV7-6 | CASSFVRENTEAFF
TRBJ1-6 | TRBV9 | CASSVEPDSYNSPLHF
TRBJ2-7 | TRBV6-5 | CASSYRGDYEQYF
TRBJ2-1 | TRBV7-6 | CASSGYSDEQFF
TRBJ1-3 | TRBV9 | CASSVEDSGNTIYF
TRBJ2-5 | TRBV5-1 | CVSSTGTGGEETQYF
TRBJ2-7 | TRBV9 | CASSLQGLAGEQYF
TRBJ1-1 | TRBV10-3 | CAISEDRRTEAFF